The 24 T cell receptor beta chains below all came from one sample that was sequenced in a study of regulatory T cells in long-lasting Graves disease. To make TCR beta libraries, researchers used iRepertoire HTBI primers and Arm-PCR of CDR3 regions. Each CDR3 protein is one row after TCRdb ran MiXCR on the multiplex PCR reads. The sample shows roughly 360,000 distinct CDR3 sequences, 20% to 25% of them seen only once. Time point meaning: persistent/refractory GD, antithyroid drugs over 5 years with positive TRAb. Generation of the TCR library employed RNA extracted from PBMCs. Sequencing was performed on peripheral blood mononuclear cells (PBMCs), taken when the disease was refractory, from a patient treated with antithyroid drugs. The source is a woman aged 40 to 50 with Graves disease.

The table lists this clonotype with a few counts. The V gene is TRBV9, the J gene TRBJ2-5, with 12 positions matching TRBD2. V lost 4 bases to trimming and J lost 6 bases; unmatched junction nucleotides: 13. The CDR3 is made up of 17 amino acids. Germline V gene sequence: CDR1 SGDLS, CDR2 YYNGEE. The CDR3 loop is CASSFSLTSGSAKTQYF. CDR3 coding DNA: TGTGCCAGCAGCTTTAGTCTGACTAGCGGGAGCGCGAAGACCCAGTACTTC.

The rearrangement links TRBV7-8 to TRBJ2-7, with D perhaps TRBD1 (6 bases). The V gene lost 4 bases and the J gene lost 6 bases, with 13 bases spanning the gap. Germline assignment: CDR1 SGHVS and CDR2 FQNEAQ. This CDR3 has 13 residues. In DNA, the CDR3 is TGTGCCAGCAGCTGGGCAGGGGAAGGCGAGCAGTACTTC. Amino acid sequence: CASSWAGEGEQYF.

This chain connects TRBV29-1 to TRBJ2-4; D possibly corresponds to TRBD1 (5 bases). The germline gives CDR1 SQVTM, CDR2 ANQGSEA. Trimming left V 4 bases short and J 0 bases short, with 13 bases between. This CDR3 has 15 residues. The CDR3 loop reads CSVANRSLAKNIQYF. The CDR3 DNA follows: TGCAGCGTTGCCAACAGGAGCCTAGCCAAAAACATTCAGTACTTC.

This clonotype was seen at least ten times. The V and J genes are TRBV28 and TRBJ2-2; 10 bases are shared with TRBD1. The CDR3 has 16 amino acids. Trimming at V came to 5 bases and at J to 6 bases, leaving 9 bases not matched to a gene. Per germline, CDR1 MDHEN and CDR2 SYDVKM. The CDR3 loop reads CASSPRDRGTPGELFF. In DNA form, the CDR3 reads TGTGCCAGCAGTCCCCGGGACAGGGGAACTCCCGGGGAGCTGTTTTTT.

To note about this clonotype: Sequence at one end of the junction differs from germline and may be a read error. V usage is TRBV10-3 and J usage is TRBJ1-1, with D hard to call. The V gene's germline CDR1 is ENHRY and CDR2 SYGVKD. The CDR3 contains 12 residues. DNA of the CDR3: TGTGCCATCAGTGAGTCAACGGCTGACGCTTTCTTT. Its translation is CAISESTADAFF.

This clonotype came up a few times. The gene calls are TRBV6-6 and TRBJ1-3; D may be TRBD1 (5 bases). The CDR3 totals 15 residues. V lost 0 bases and J 3 bases, leaving 9 bases between the germline ends. CDR1 is MNHNY and CDR2 is SVGAGI in the germline V gene (reference sequence). CDR3 nucleotide sequence: TGTGCCAGCAGTTACTCGCGGGGGTTTGGAAACACCATATATTTT. Translated, it gives CASSYSRGFGNTIYF.

The genes are TRBV7-2 and TRBJ2-7, with TRBD1 as a possible D gene (6 bases). CDR3 length equals 14 residues. The germline V gene has CDR1 SGHTA and CDR2 FQGNSA. V gave up 4 bases and J gave up 5 bases, with 15 bases separating them. The CDR3 bases are TGTGCCAGCAGCTCCCACACAGGGTGGGACGAGCAGTACTTC. It yields the protein CASSSHTGWDEQYF.

The chain carries TRBV6-1 and TRBJ1-2; 7 nucleotides match TRBD1. CDR3 length equals 15 residues. Trimming at V came to 6 bases and at J to 0 bases, leaving 7 bases not matched to a gene. Germline V gene lookup returns CDR1 MNHNS and CDR2 SASEGT. The CDR3 region has the DNA TGTGCCAGCAGCAGGGGGGACAGTCCTAACTATGGCTACACCTTC. Protein product: CASSRGDSPNYGYTF.

This clonotype was seen at least ten times. The chain has TRBV28 and TRBJ1-5; D uncertain. Trimming pared 6 bases from V and 5 bases from J, leaving 8 bases between. Germline V gene sequence: CDR1 MDHEN, CDR2 SYDVKM. The CDR3 length is 12 residues. CDR3 coding DNA: TGTGCCAGCAGGGAGAGGGATCAGCCCCAGCATTTT. This codes for CASRERDQPQHF. The entire variable domain, with the rest obtained from reference TRBV28 and TRBJ1-5, is as follows: DVKVTQSSRYLVKRTGEKVFLECVQDMDHENMFWYRQDPGLGLRLIYFSYDVKMKEKGDIPEGYSVSREKKERFSLILESASTNQTSMYLCASRERDQPQHFGDGTRLSIL.

This clonotype was found many times. The V and J genes are TRBV30 and TRBJ1-1; D call uncertain. The V and J ends lost 2 bases and 3 bases respectively, with 10 bases between them. The CDR3 is 13 amino acids. Germline CDR1 GTSNPN, CDR2 SVGIG (reference sequence). CDR3 sequence (DNA): TGTGCCTGGAGTCTACAGAGGCACACTGAAGCTTTCTTT. Its translation: CAWSLQRHTEAFF.

This clonotype was counted between two and nine times. This chain joins TRBV5-5 and TRBJ2-7; D is perhaps TRBD2 (6 bases). Looked up from germline, CDR1 is SGHKS and CDR2 is YYEKEE (reference sequence). This CDR3 region has 14 residues. Trimming took 0 bases from V and 5 from J, leaving 12 bases between them. The CDR3 sequence: CASSLGREVDEQYF. The CDR3 DNA is TGTGCCAGCAGCTTGGGTAGGGAGGTCGACGAGCAGTACTTC.

The table lists this clonotype with many counts. This chain connects TRBV2 to TRBJ2-7; TRBD2 is a possible D gene (7 bases). The germline V and J ends were trimmed by 9 bases and 4 bases, with 16 bases remaining between them. CDR3 length equals 13 residues. Per germline, CDR1 SNHLY and CDR2 FYNNEI. CDR3 DNA sequence: TGTGCCAGTGGGCGGGGGCTAAAGTACGAGCAGTACTTC. The encoded protein is CASGRGLKYEQYF.

The gene calls are TRBV2 and TRBJ2-7; 9 bases match TRBD1. The V segment lost 1 base and the J segment 3 bases; nucleotides outside the gene matches: 7. Germline values: CDR1 SNHLY, CDR2 FYNNEI. This CDR3 contains 16 residues. The CDR3 is CASSEGLPGQGYEQYF. Here the CDR3 DNA reads TGTGCCAGCAGTGAAGGGCTGCCGGGACAGGGCTACGAGCAGTACTTC.

The J gene is TRBJ1-2, the V gene TRBV24-1, with a tentative D call TRBD1 (5 bases). From germline, CDR1 is KGHDR and CDR2 SFDVKD. Between the trimmed V and J ends, which lost 2 bases and 0 bases, there was a span of 12 bases. The CDR3 length is 16 residues. Here the CDR3 DNA reads TGTGCCACCAGTGATTCACCCACAGGAGCTAACTATGGCTACACCTTC. Its protein product is CATSDSPTGANYGYTF.

This clonotype was counted many times. The rearrangement links TRBV3-1 to TRBJ1-2; 8 nucleotides align to TRBD1. CDR3 size: 12 residues. In germline, CDR1 is LGHDT, CDR2 YNNKEL (reference sequence). The ends lost 6 bases at V and 7 bases at J; junction bases unmatched: 4. The CDR3 loop is CASRQGAGGYTF. The CDR3 bases are TGTGCCAGCAGGCAGGGGGCGGGTGGCTACACCTTC. Full variable domain (rest looked up from reference TRBV3-1 and TRBJ1-2): DTAVSQTPKYLVTQMGNDKSIKCEQNLGHDTMYWYKQDSKKFLKIMFSYNNKELIINETVPNRFSPKSPDKAHLNLHINSLELGDSAVYFCASRQGAGGYTFGSGTRLTVV.

This chain links TRBV6-1 with TRBJ1-2, with 8 bases aligning to TRBD1. This CDR3 is 15 amino acids long. Germline CDR1 reads MNHNS; CDR2 reads SASEGT. V was clipped by 4 bases and J by 3 bases; unmatched bases: 7. The CDR3 loop is CASSGLGQADYGYTF. The CDR3 nucleotides read TGTGCCAGCAGTGGACTGGGACAGGCGGACTATGGCTACACCTTC.

This clonotype was recorded at least ten times. The CDR3, as DNA: TGTGCCAGCAGTCCTGTAACAGGGACCCAAAACACTGAAGCTTTCTTT. Encoded protein: CASSPVTGTQNTEAFF. V and J are TRBV12-3 or TRBV12-4 and TRBJ1-1, with a weak D call TRBD1 (6 bases). This CDR3 spans 16 amino acids. V gave up 5 bases and J gave up 2 bases, with 18 bases separating them.

Many counts were recorded for this clonotype. The rearrangement joins TRBV6-1 to TRBJ1-3, with D perhaps TRBD1 (5 bases). The CDR3 extends over 15 amino acids. The ends were cut back, 6 bases at V and 4 bases at J, with 16 bases in the middle. Germline V lookup: CDR1 MNHNS, CDR2 SASEGT. The CDR3 DNA sequence: TGTGCCAGCAGCGTATCCCCGGGACCAGGAAACACCATATATTTT. This translates into CASSVSPGPGNTIYF.

This clonotype was found many times. The chain recombines TRBV28 with TRBJ1-1; no clear D gene. The germline V gene has CDR1 MDHEN and CDR2 SYDVKM. V gave up 7 bases and J gave up 0 bases, with 15 bases separating them. The CDR3 covers 15 residues. The CDR3 here is CASNSQGSMNTEAFF. The CDR3 nucleotides read TGTGCCAGCAACTCCCAAGGGAGTATGAACACTGAAGCTTTCTTT.

A remark on this clonotype: Possible read error: a much larger clone is one base away. The rearrangement links TRBV12-3 or TRBV12-4 to TRBJ2-7; TRBD2 matches at 13 bases. The CDR3 has 15 amino acids. DNA of the CDR3: TGTGCCAGCGGTTTAGGGACTAGCGGGAAATACGAGCAGTACTTC. Its protein is CASGLGTSGKYEQYF.

V is TRBV7-9 and J is TRBJ2-6, with 7 bases aligning to TRBD1. Trimming took 10 bases from V and 9 from J; bases not matched to a gene: 6. The CDR3 loop spans 12 amino acids. Germline V CDR1 and CDR2: SEHNR, FQNEAQ (reference sequence). Here the CDR3 DNA reads TGTGCCACCCCGACAGGGAACAACGTCCTGACTTTC. As protein: CATPTGNNVLTF.

This clonotype has just one count. The chain couples TRBV28 to TRBJ1-6; 11 bases are a match to TRBD1. This CDR3 contains 17 residues. Germline V CDR1 and CDR2: MDHEN, SYDVKM. With V trimmed by 3 bases and J by 9 bases, 10 bases remained unmatched. The CDR3 DNA reads TGTGCCAGCAGTTTGCCCGGGACAGGGGGAAGAAGTTCACCCCTCCACTTT. Translated, it gives CASSLPGTGGRSSPLHF.

In this sample, this clonotype turned up a few times. The rearrangement joins TRBV25-1 to TRBJ1-1; D is perhaps TRBD1 (5 bases). V was clipped by 9 bases and J by 3 bases, with 14 bases between them. The CDR3 has 13 residues. Germline V gene sequence: CDR1 MGHDK, CDR2 SYGVNS. CDR3 nucleotide sequence: TGTGCCAGTAAGCTATCAGGGTACACTGAAGCTTTCTTT. This encodes CASKLSGYTEAFF.

This clonotype was picked up many times. This chain joins TRBV10-3 and TRBJ1-1; no firm D call. The germline V and J ends were trimmed by 4 bases and 2 bases, with 11 bases remaining between them. Germline lookup yields CDR1 ENHRY and CDR2 SYGVKD. This CDR3 spans 14 amino acids. Here the CDR3 reads CAISAMGKNTEAFF. CDR3 coding DNA: TGTGCCATCAGTGCTATGGGCAAAAACACTGAAGCTTTCTTT.